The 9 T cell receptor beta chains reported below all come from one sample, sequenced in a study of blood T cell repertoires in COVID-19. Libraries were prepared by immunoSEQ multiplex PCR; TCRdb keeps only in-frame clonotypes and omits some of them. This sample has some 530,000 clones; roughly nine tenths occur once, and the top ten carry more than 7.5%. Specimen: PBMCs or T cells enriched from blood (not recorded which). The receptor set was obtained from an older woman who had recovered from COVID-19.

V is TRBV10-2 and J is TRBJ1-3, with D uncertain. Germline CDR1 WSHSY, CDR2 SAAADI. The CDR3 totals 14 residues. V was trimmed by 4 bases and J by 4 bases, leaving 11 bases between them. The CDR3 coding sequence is TGCGCCAGCAGTGCGGGTTTCAGCGGAAACACCATATATTTT. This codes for CASSAGFSGNTIYF.

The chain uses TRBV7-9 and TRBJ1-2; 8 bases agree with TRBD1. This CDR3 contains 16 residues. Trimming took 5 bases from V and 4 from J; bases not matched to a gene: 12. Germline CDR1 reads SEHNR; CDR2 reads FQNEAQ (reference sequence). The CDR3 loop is CASSLSLDRAAYGYTF. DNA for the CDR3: TGTGCCAGCAGCCTTTCTCTGGACAGGGCTGCCTATGGCTACACCTTC. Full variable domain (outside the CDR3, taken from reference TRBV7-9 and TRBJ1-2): DTGVSQNPRHKITKRGQNVTFRCDPISEHNRLYWYRQTLGQGPEFLTYFQNEAQLEKSRLLSDRFSAERPKGSFSTLEIQRTEQGDSAMYLCASSLSLDRAAYGYTFGSGTRLTVV.

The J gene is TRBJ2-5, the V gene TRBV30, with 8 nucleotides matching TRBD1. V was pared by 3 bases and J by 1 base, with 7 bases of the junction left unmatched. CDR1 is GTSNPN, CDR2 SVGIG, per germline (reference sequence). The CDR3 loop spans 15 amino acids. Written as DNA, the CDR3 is TGTGCCTGGAGAGTGACAGGGGCCCCCCAAGAGACCCAGTACTTC. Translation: CAWRVTGAPQETQYF.

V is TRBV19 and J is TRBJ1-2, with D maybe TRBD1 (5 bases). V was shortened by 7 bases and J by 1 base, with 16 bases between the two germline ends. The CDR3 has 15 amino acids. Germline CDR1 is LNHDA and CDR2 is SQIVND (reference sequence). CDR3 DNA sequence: TGTGCCAGTATCCGCCAGGGAGGGATTAACTATGGCTACACCTTC. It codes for CASIRQGGINYGYTF.

CDR3 protein: CAWSVRGNGEQFF. The CDR3 DNA reads TGTGCCTGGAGTGTACGAGGGAACGGTGAGCAGTTCTTC. The rearrangement uses TRBV30 and TRBJ2-1; the D gene is possibly TRBD2 (5 bases). In germline, CDR1 is GTSNPN, CDR2 SVGIG (reference sequence). Trimming pared 0 bases from V and 9 bases from J, leaving 12 bases between. CDR3 length: 13 residues. The full variable domain, with the rest looked up from reference TRBV30 and TRBJ2-1, is SQTIHQWPATLVQPVGSPLSLECTVEGTSNPNLYWYRQAAGRGLQLLFYSVGIGQISSEVPQNLSASRPQDRQFILSSKKLLLSDSGFYLCAWSVRGNGEQFFGPGTRLTVL.

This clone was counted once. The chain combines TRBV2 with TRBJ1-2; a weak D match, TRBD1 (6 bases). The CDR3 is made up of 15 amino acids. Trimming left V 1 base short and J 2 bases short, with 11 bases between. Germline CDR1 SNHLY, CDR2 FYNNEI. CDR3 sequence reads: CASSEGGRANYGYTF. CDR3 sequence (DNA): TGTGCCAGCAGTGAAGGGGGGCGCGCCAACTATGGCTACACCTTC.

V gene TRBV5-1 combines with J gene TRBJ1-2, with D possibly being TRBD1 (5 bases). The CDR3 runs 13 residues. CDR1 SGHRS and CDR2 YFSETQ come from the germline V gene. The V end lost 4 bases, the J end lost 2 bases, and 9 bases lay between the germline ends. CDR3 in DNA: TGCGCCAGCAGCGCACAGGCGAACTATGGCTACACCTTC. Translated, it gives CASSAQANYGYTF.

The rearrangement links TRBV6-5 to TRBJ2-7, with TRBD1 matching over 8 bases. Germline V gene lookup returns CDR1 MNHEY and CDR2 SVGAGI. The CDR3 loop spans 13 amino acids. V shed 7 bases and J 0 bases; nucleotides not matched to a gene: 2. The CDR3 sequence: CASNGQGSYEQYV. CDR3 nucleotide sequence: TGTGCCAGCAACGGACAGGGCTCCTACGAGCAGTACGTC.

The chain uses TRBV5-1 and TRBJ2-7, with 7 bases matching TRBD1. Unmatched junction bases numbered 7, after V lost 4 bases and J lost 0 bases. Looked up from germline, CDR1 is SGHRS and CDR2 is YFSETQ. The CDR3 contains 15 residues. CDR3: CASSRLGTDSYEQYF. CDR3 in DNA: TGCGCCAGCAGCCGACTCGGGACAGACTCCTACGAGCAGTACTTC.